These 2 T cell receptor beta chains were all obtained from the same sample, sequenced in a study of Tregs in tolerant kidney transplant recipients. Only in-frame clones appear in the TCRdb table, and some are missing; sequencing was by immunoSEQ multiplex PCR. The sample carries over 55,000 clones, around 83% recorded once. Sequencing input: CD4+ T cells from blood. These receptors originate from a human donor in good health.

V gene TRBV10-2 combines with J gene TRBJ2-3, with 12 bases identical to TRBD2. The trim removed 5 bases at V and 5 bases at J, leaving 2 bases unmatched. The CDR3 consists of 14 residues. Germline CDR1 and CDR2: WSHSY and SAAADI. The CDR3 DNA reads as TGCGCCAGCAGTACGGGACTAGCGGGAGATACGCAGTATTTT. Translating it yields CASSTGLAGDTQYF.

This clone occurred once. The chain uses TRBV7-9 and TRBJ2-3; 12 nucleotides agree with TRBD2. This CDR3 contains 15 residues. With V trimmed by 6 bases and J by 6 bases, 7 bases remained unmatched. Per germline, CDR1 SEHNR and CDR2 FQNEAQ (reference sequence). CDR3: CASRTTSGGGDTQYF. CDR3 bases: TGTGCCAGCAGGACGACTAGCGGGGGCGGGGATACGCAGTATTTT.